This T cell receptor beta chain came from a study of T cells expressing NK-cell markers (dated by TCRdb to the early 2020s). For the study in its entirety: TCR beta-chain repertoires were profiled in sorted CD3+CD56+NKG2C+, CD3+CD56+NKG2C- and CD3+CD56-NKG2C+ T-cell subsets from about 8 donors. Among the eight sequenced donors, only one was HCMV-seronegative, while the other seven were HCMV-seropositive. Sequencing of the libraries produced 2 x 150 bp reads on Illumina HiSeq 2000/2500, MiSeq or NextSeq. Randomly selected healthy volunteers, three men and five women, were used as the eight sequenced donors.

Comments on this clonotype: Which antigen it targets is not known.

Sequencing was carried out with an Illumina HiSeq 2000. TCR beta cDNA libraries were made by 5'RACE template switching that added a universal primer site and unique molecular identifiers. cDNA synthesis was primed from the TCR beta constant segment, followed by two successive PCR amplification steps. As for how the authors treated the data: MIGEC was used to demultiplex reads and group the reads by UMI, and MiTCR was used to assemble and quantify clonotypes. To remove erroneous sequences, TCR cDNA sequences were retained only when supported by two or more reads. The tcR package was used for downstream repertoire analysis, and clonotypes were matched across fractions by CDR3 nucleotide sequence plus V segment. Antigen specificity was annotated against VDJdb with VDJmatch, allowing one amino acid substitution in CDR3. Based on TCRdb reprocessing of the reads, there is one entry per CDR3 protein sequence, and DNA is missing. TCRdb assigned the V and J calls; the authors' analysis was not used. The sample's table lists a count of about 550,000 distinct CDR3 sequences. The ten largest clonotypes hold roughly 3.6% of the sample.

The research as a whole found: For several donors, the dominant CD3+CD56+NKG2C+ clonotypes were among the top 10 CD8+ clonotypes and accounted for about 1.0-7.5% of CD8+ T cells. Those dominant clonotypes were again the most abundant among CD3+CD56-NKG2C+ cells in four donors, at roughly 28.3-60.1%. Whether the expanded NKG2C-expressing T cell clones were specific for HCMV antigens remained unclear.

To determine HCMV serostatus, a commercial ELISA kit was used to detect HCMV-specific IgG in serum. Peripheral blood mononuclear cells were isolated from blood by Ficoll density gradient centrifugation. The TCR originated in a man younger than 30 in good health. Donor details come from another sample of the same person, matched by shared clones. Source material: blood T cells: a sorted CD56 or NKG2C T cell subset, CD4+ or CD8+ T cells, or bulk PBMC T cells (not recorded which).

The encoded CDR3 is CASSPPGTANSPLHF. The chain employs TRBV18 and TRBJ1-6. From the cysteine through the phenylalanine, the CDR3 covers 15 amino acids. No DNA has been recorded. The CDR1 and CDR2 encoded by the germline V gene are KGHSH and LQKENI.